This passage covers 19 T cell receptor beta chains from one sample sequenced in a study of blood T cell repertoires in COVID-19. The assay was immunoSEQ multiplex PCR, and TCRdb's table has in-frame clones only and misses some. The table lists 210,000 or so clones, 83% of them singletons, with roughly 5% in the top ten. The specimen was PBMCs or T cells enriched from blood (not recorded which). Receptors were obtained from a woman in her fifties or sixties who had been exposed to COVID-19.

The chain joins TRBV19 to TRBJ1-6; D unclear. This CDR3 is 13 amino acids long. The V end was cut by 3 bases, the J end by 6 bases, with 6 bases between. Germline V gene data show CDR1 as LNHDA and CDR2 as SQIVND (reference sequence). The CDR3 DNA reads TGTGCCAGTAGTATGTCCGTTAATTCACCCCTCCACTTT. The encoded protein is CASSMSVNSPLHF.

There are a few counts of this clone. The chain uses TRBV1 and TRBJ1-5; the table's D call of TRBD1 was not tested on the DNA. TRBV1 is noted as a pseudogene. This CDR3 has 20 residues. The CDR3: CTSSQLRRQGGASGNQPQHF. The CDR3 DNA reads TGCACCAGCAGCCAACTGAGGCGACAGGGGGGGGCCTCAGGCAATCAGCCCCAGCATTTT.

The CDR3 DNA reads as TGTGCCAGCAGCGTTCGACAGGGGACAAACTATGGCTACACCTTC. Encoded protein: CASSVRQGTNYGYTF. V and J are TRBV9 and TRBJ1-2; TRBD1 aligns across 8 bases. With 2 bases clipped from V and 2 bases from J, the junction kept 5 bases outside the gene matches. This CDR3 comprises 15 residues. The germline CDR1 and CDR2 sequences are SGDLS and YYNGEE.

This clone was picked up one time. The J gene is TRBJ2-2, the V gene TRBV7-2, with D possibly matching TRBD2 (6 bases). The V end was cut by 2 bases, the J end by 6 bases, with 7 bases between. CDR3 length: 13 amino acids. Germline V gives CDR1 SGHTA, CDR2 FQGNSA. The DNA of the CDR3 is TGTGCCAGCAGCTTATGGGGGGCCGGGGAGCTGTTTTTT. Its translation: CASSLWGAGELFF.

The chain joins TRBV20-1 to TRBJ2-3, with D perhaps matching TRBD2 (6 bases). The CDR3 spans 15 residues. Germline CDR1 DFQATT, CDR2 SNEGSKA (reference sequence). Trimming stripped 3 bases from V and 2 bases from J, with 15 bases between. CDR3 region: CSASKVRGTTDTQYF. For the CDR3, the DNA is TGCAGTGCTAGTAAGGTCCGGGGGACCACAGATACGCAGTATTTT.

The gene calls are TRBV7-9 and TRBJ1-2; possible D gene TRBD1, 6 bases. The length of the CDR3 is 14 residues. Germline CDR1 is SEHNR and CDR2 is FQNEAQ (reference sequence). Trimming pared 6 bases from V and 6 bases from J, leaving 17 bases between. The CDR3 coding sequence is TGTGCCAGCAGACCCGACAGGTATAATGATGGCTACACCTTC. This gives the protein CASRPDRYNDGYTF. Variable domain in full (rest from reference TRBV7-9 and TRBJ1-2): DTGVSQNPRHKITKRGQNVTFRCDPISEHNRLYWYRQTLGQGPEFLTYFQNEAQLEKSRLLSDRFSAERPKGSFSTLEIQRTEQGDSAMYLCASRPDRYNDGYTFGSGTRLTVV.

The rearrangement links TRBV5-4 to TRBJ2-3; TRBD2 might be the D (6 bases). Germline loops: CDR1 SGHNT, CDR2 YYREEE (reference sequence). The CDR3 consists of 15 residues. Trimming removed 1 base from V and 3 bases from J, with 12 bases in between. The CDR3 region is CASSLNSGRTDTQYF. The CDR3 nucleotides are TGTGCCAGCAGCTTGAACTCAGGGAGGACAGATACGCAGTATTTT.

CDR3 nucleotide sequence: TGTGCCAGCAGCTTGGAAGGCGGGCGGAACACTGAAGCTTTCTTT. Its protein product is CASSLEGGRNTEAFF. The chain uses TRBV5-4 and TRBJ1-1; D not resolved. This CDR3 has 15 residues. Germline values: CDR1 SGHNT, CDR2 YYREEE (reference sequence). V was cut by 0 bases and J by 1 base, with 10 bases left in between.

The chain recombines TRBV19 with TRBJ2-1, with TRBD2 identical over 8 bases. This CDR3 contains 15 residues. CDR1 is LNHDA, CDR2 SQIVND, per germline (reference sequence). With V trimmed by 5 bases and J by 0 bases, 3 bases remained unmatched. Here the CDR3 DNA reads TGTGCCAGTAGTCGAGCGGGAGACTCCTACAATGAGCAGTTCTTC. As protein: CASSRAGDSYNEQFF.

The chain links TRBV19 to TRBJ2-1; the D gene is possibly TRBD1 (6 bases). This CDR3 has 17 amino acids. From germline, CDR1 is LNHDA and CDR2 SQIVND (reference sequence). Between the trimmed V and J ends, which lost 5 bases and 0 bases, there was a span of 17 bases. The CDR3 coding sequence is TGTGCCAGTAGTTCCCCGACAGGTTCTAGCTCCTACAATGAGCAGTTCTTC. Encoded protein: CASSSPTGSSSYNEQFF.

The rearrangement uses TRBV12-3 or TRBV12-4 and TRBJ1-1; D remains ambiguous. Trimming took 6 bases from V and 8 from J, leaving 10 bases between them. CDR3 size: 11 residues. CDR3 residues: CASSRAREAFF. The CDR3 coding sequence is TGTGCCAGCAGCCGAGCCAGGGAAGCTTTCTTT.

This chain uses TRBV5-1 with TRBJ1-1, with D unresolved. The CDR3 has 14 amino acids. Germline values: CDR1 SGHRS, CDR2 YFSETQ. Trimming cost V 5 bases and J 1 base, with 12 bases left between them. The CDR3 protein is CASRSAPGNTEAFF. In nucleotides, the CDR3 is TGCGCCAGCAGGTCAGCGCCTGGGAACACTGAAGCTTTCTTT.

The chain carries TRBV9 and TRBJ2-1, with TRBD2 matching over 8 bases. This CDR3 is 15 amino acids long. J lost 7 bases, V lost 0 bases, and 6 bases had no gene match. Per germline, CDR1 SGDLS and CDR2 YYNGEE. The CDR3 spells CASSVAAGGLNEQFF. The CDR3 bases are TGTGCCAGCAGCGTAGCGGCGGGGGGCCTGAATGAGCAGTTCTTC.

This clone has just one count. The rearrangement joins TRBV11-2 to TRBJ2-7; tentatively, D is TRBD1 (6 bases). CDR1 SGHAT and CDR2 FQNNGV come from the germline V gene. The V end lost 5 bases, the J end lost 6 bases, and 17 bases lay between the germline ends. The length of the CDR3 is 14 residues. This CDR3 reads CASSPGQTRGEQYF. The CDR3 DNA reads TGTGCCAGCAGCCCTGGACAGACCAGAGGCGAGCAGTACTTC.

Regarding this clone: This sample also contains other DNA sequences that code for the same CDR3. CDR3 in DNA: TGTGCCAGCAGCCCAGGGGGGTCTAACTATGGCTACACCTTC. As protein: CASSPGGSNYGYTF. This chain links TRBV28 with TRBJ1-2; 7 bases are a match to TRBD1. The trim removed 6 bases at V and 0 bases at J, leaving 4 bases unmatched. Germline CDR1 and CDR2: MDHEN and SYDVKM. CDR3 length: 14 residues.

The chain recombines TRBV6-2 or TRBV6-3 with TRBJ1-1; D uncertain. Trimming cost V 0 bases and J 7 bases, with 6 bases left between them. There are 12 residues in the CDR3. CDR1 and CDR2 (germline): MNHEY, SVGEGT. CDR3 region: CASSYSKLEAFF. DNA for the CDR3: TGTGCCAGCAGTTACTCGAAACTTGAAGCTTTCTTT.

The gene calls are TRBV25-1 and TRBJ2-5; TRBD2 matches 14 bases. V trimming: 5 bases; J trimming: 3 bases; junction bases outside the gene matches: 5. The CDR3 has 16 amino acids. Per the germline V gene, CDR1 is MGHDK and CDR2 is SYGVNS. The CDR3, as DNA: TGTGCCAGCAGTATTTGGGGACTAGCGGGGGAAGAGACCCAGTACTTC. Amino acids: CASSIWGLAGEETQYF.

The J gene is TRBJ1-1, the V gene TRBV7-2; D gene ambiguous. CDR1 and CDR2 (germline): SGHTA, FQGNSA. Trimming took 3 bases from V and 5 from J, leaving 13 bases between them. CDR3 length: 14 residues. The CDR3 region has the DNA TGTGCCAGCAGCTTCTGGGGTTCGGGGACTGAAGCTTTCTTT. It specifies CASSFWGSGTEAFF.

The J gene is TRBJ2-3, the V gene TRBV20-1, with 12 bases that match TRBD2. CDR3 size: 16 residues. V lost 3 bases to trimming and J lost 3 bases; unmatched junction nucleotides: 7. Germline-derived CDR1 and CDR2 are DFQATT and SNEGSKA (reference sequence). DNA for the CDR3: TGCAGTGCTAGTCCCAGGACTAGCGGGGTAACAGATACGCAGTATTTT. Amino acid sequence: CSASPRTSGVTDTQYF.